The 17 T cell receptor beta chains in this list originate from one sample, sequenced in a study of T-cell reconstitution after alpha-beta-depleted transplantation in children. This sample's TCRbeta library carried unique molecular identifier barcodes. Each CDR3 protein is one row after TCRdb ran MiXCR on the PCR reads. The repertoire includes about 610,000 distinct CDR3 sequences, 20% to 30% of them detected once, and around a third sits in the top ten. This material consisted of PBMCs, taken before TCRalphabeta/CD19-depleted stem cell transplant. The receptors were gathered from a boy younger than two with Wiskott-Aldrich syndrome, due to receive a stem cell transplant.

The CDR3 DNA follows: TGCGCCAGCAGCCAAGATCTGGTCGAAGCTTTCTTT. This gives the protein CASSQDLVEAFF. The chain has TRBV4-1 and TRBJ1-1; D unclear. The germline CDR1 and CDR2 sequences are MGHRA and YSYEKL. The V end was cut by 0 bases, the J end by 8 bases, with 7 bases between. The CDR3 runs to 12 residues.

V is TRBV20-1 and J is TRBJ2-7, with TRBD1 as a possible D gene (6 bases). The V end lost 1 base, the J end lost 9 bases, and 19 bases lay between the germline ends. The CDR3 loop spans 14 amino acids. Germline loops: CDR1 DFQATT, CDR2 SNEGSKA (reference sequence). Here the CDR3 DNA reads TGCAGTGCTAGAGTTGACAGGATCACTACGAGGCAGTACTTC. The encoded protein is CSARVDRITTRQYF.

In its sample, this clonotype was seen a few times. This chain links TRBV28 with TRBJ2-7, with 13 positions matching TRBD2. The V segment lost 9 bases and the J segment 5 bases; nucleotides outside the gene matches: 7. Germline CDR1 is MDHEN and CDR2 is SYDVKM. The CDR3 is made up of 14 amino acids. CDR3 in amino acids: CASYRTSGSHEQYF. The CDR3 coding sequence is TGTGCCAGTTACCGGACTAGCGGGAGCCACGAGCAGTACTTC.

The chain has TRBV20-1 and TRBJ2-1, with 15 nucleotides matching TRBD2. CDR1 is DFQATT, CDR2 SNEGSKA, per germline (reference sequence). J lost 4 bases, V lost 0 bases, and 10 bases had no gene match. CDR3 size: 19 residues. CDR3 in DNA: TGCAGTGCTAGAGAACAGAACGGACTAGCGGGAGGGCCTTACAATGAGCAGTTCTTC. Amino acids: CSAREQNGLAGGPYNEQFF.

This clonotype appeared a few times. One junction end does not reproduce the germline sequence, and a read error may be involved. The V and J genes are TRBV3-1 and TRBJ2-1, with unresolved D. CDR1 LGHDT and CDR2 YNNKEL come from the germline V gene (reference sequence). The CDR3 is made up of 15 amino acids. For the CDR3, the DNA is TGTGCCAGCAGCCAAGTCTTGGTTTTCAGCCCTCCACCCCACTTC. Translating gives CASSQVLVFSPPPHF.

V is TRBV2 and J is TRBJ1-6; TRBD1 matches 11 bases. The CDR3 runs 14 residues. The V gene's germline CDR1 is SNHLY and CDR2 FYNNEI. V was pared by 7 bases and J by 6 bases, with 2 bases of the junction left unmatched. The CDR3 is CASKGTGGNSPLHF. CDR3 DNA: TGTGCCAGCAAGGGGACAGGGGGTAATTCACCCCTCCACTTT.

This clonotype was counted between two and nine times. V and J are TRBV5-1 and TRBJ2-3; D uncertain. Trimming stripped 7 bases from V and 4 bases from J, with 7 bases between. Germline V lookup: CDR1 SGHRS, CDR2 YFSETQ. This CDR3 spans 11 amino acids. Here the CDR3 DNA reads TGCGCCAGCTACGAATCAGATACGCAGTATTTT. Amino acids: CASYESDTQYF.

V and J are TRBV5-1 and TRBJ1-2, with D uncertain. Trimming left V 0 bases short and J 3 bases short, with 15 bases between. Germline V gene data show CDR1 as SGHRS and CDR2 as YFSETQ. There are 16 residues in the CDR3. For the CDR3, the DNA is TGCGCCAGCAGCTTGGTCTTTGGCGGAGTCTACTATGGCTACACCTTC. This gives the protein CASSLVFGGVYYGYTF.

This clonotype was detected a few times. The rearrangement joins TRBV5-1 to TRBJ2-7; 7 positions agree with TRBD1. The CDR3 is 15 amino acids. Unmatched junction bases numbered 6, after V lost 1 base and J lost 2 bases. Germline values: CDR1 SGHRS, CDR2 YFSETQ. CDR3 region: CASSLSHRGTYEQYF. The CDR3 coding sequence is TGCGCCAGCAGCTTGAGTCACAGGGGAACCTACGAGCAGTACTTC.

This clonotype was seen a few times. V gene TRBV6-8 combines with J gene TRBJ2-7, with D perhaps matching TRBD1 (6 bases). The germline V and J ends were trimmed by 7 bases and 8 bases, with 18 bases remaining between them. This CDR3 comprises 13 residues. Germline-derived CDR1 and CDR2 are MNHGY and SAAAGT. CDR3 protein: CASTQGQLRKQYF. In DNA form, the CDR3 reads TGTGCCAGCACCCAAGGACAGCTACGTAAGCAGTACTTC.

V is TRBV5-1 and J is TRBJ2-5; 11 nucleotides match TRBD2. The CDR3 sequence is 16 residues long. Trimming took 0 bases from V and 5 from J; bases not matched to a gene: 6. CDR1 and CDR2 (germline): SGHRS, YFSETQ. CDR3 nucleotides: TGCGCCAGCAGCTTGGAACTAGCGGGAGATGAGGAGACCCAGTACTTC. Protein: CASSLELAGDEETQYF.

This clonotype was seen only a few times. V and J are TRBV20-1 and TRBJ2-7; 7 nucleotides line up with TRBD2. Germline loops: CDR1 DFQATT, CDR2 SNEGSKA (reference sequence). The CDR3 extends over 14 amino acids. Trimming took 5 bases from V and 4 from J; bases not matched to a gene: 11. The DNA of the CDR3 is TGCAGTGCTCTCGGGGACGGGAGGAGGTACGAGCAGTACTTC. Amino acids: CSALGDGRRYEQYF.

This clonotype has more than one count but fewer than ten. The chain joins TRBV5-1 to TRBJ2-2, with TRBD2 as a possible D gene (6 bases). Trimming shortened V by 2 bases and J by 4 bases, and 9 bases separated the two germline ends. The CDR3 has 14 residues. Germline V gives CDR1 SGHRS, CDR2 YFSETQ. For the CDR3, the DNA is TGCGCCAGCAGCTTCGGGACTGCCACCGGGGAGCTGTTTTTT. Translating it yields CASSFGTATGELFF.

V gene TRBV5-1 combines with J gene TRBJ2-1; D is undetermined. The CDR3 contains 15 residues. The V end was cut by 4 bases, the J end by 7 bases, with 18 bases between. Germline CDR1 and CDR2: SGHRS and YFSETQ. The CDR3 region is CASSPRNMLPNEQFF. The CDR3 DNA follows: TGCGCCAGCAGCCCCCGGAATATGTTACCTAATGAGCAGTTCTTC.

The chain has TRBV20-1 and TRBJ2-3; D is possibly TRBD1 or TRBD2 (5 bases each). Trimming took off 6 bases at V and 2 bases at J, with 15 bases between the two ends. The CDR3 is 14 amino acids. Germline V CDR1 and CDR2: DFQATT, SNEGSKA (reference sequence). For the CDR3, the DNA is TGCAGTGCCAGGAGGTGGGACCCCACAGATACGCAGTATTTT. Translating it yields CSARRWDPTDTQYF.

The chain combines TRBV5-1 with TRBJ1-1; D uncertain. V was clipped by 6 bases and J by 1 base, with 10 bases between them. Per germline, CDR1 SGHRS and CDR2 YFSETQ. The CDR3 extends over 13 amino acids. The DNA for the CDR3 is TGCGCCAGCAAGATTTCTGCGAACACTGAAGCTTTCTTT. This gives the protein CASKISANTEAFF.

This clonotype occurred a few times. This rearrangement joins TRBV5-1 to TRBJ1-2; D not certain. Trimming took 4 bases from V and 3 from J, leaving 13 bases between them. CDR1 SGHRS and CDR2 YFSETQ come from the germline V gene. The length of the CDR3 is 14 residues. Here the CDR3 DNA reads TGCGCCAGCAGCCCCGATGCGATTTACTATGGCTACACCTTC. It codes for CASSPDAIYYGYTF.